The sequence of this TCR beta chain was determined in a study of blood T cell repertoires in COVID-19. Some clones are missing from TCRdb's copy, which holds only in-frame ones; the method was immunoSEQ multiplex PCR. The sample lists about 190,000 clones, more than 70% occurring once. The CDR3 runs 14 residues. V was trimmed by 2 bases and J by 0 bases, leaving 11 bases between them. Germline loops: CDR1 GTSNPN, CDR2 SVGIG (reference sequence). V gene TRBV30 combines with J gene TRBJ2-7, with a tentative D call TRBD2 (6 bases). The sequencing input was peripheral blood. The clonotype comes from a woman aged 35 to 49 who had recovered from COVID-19. The CDR3 coding sequence is TGTGCCTGGAGTTGGGGCGGGGACTCCTACGAGCAGTACTTC. Encoded protein: CAWSWGGDSYEQYF.